Sequencing of this T cell receptor (beta chain) was carried out in a study of CD8 T cells in Susac syndrome. After extraction with the RNeasy kit, about 0.45 to 1 ug of the RNA was reverse transcribed using random hexamers. By means of immunoSEQ multiplex PCR, TCR beta CDR3 spanning 54 Vbeta and 13 Jbeta underwent amplification. TCRdb fed the immunoSEQ multiplex PCR reads into MiXCR, producing one record per CDR3 protein. Of a few hundred thousand distinct CDR3 sequences listed, 93% were seen once; the top ten hold around 0.07%. The T cells that were sequenced for TCR beta were CD8+ and CD4+ cells from blood. Both CD4+ and CD8+ T cells were negatively isolated, and TEMRA cells underwent FACS enrichment. The V end lost 0 bases, the J end lost 1 base, and 4 bases lay between the germline ends. CDR1 is SEHNR and CDR2 is FQNEAQ in the germline V gene (reference sequence). CDR3 length: 15 residues.

The chain employs TRBV7-9 and TRBJ2-6; no reliable D call. The receptor's source is a human donor with multiple sclerosis. What was sequenced was CD4+ T cells from PBMCs. The CDR3 DNA follows: TGTGCCAGCAGCTTAGCGCAGTCTGGGGCCAACGTCCTGACTTTC. Its translation: CASSLAQSGANVLTF. Together with reference TRBV7-9 and TRBJ2-6, the CDR3 gives the full variable domain: DTGVSQNPRHKITKRGQNVTFRCDPISEHNRLYWYRQTLGQGPEFLTYFQNEAQLEKSRLLSDRFSAERPKGSFSTLEIQRTEQGDSAMYLCASSLAQSGANVLTFGAGSRLTVL.